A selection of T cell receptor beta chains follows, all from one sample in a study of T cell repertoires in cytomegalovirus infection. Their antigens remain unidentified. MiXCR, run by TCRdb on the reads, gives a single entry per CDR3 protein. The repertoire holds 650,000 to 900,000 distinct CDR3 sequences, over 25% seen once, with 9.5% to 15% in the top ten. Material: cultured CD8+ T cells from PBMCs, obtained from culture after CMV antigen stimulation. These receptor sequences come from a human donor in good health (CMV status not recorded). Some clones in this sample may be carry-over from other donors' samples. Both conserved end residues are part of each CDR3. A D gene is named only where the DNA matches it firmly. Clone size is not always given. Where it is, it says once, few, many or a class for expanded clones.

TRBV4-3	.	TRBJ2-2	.	CASSQGAGNTGELFF	TGCGCCAGCAGCCAAGGTGCAGGCAACACCGGGGAGCTGTTTTTT
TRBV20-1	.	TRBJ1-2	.	CSARERQPNYGYTF	TGCAGTGCTAGAGAGAGGCAACCAAACTATGGCTACACCTTC
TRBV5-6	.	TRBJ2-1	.	CASSPVDRTTNNEQFF	TGTGCCAGCAGCCCGGTGGACAGGACTACAAACAATGAGCAGTTCTTC
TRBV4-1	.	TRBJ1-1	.	CASSQDRASEAFF	TGCGCCAGCAGCCAAGATCGAGCGTCTGAAGCTTTCTTT
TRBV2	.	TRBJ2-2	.	CANTGYTGELFF	TGTGCCAACACAGGATACACCGGGGAGCTGTTTTTT
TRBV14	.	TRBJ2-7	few	CASSRPNLEQYF	TGTGCCAGCAGCCGACCCAATTTAGAGCAGTACTTC
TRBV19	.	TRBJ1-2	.	CTSTGTGPIYGYTF	TGTACCAGTACGGGTACAGGGCCGATCTATGGCTACACCTTC
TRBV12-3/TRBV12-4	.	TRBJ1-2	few	CASSFSENYGYTF	TGTGCCAGCAGTTTTTCAGAGAACTATGGCTACACCTTC
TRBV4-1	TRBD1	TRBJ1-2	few	CASSHLPGTGYGYTF	TGCGCCAGCAGCCATCTCCCCGGGACAGGCTATGGCTACACCTTC
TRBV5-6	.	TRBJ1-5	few	CASSLHGESRSGQPQHF	TGTGCCAGCAGCTTGCATGGGGAGTCCCGGTCGGGCCAGCCCCAGCATTTT
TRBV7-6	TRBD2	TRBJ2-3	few	CASRARAGPTDTQYF	TGTGCCAGCCGTGCCCGAGCGGGGCCCACAGATACGCAGTATTTT
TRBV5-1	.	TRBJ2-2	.	CASSWGTPKVGELFF	TGCGCCAGCAGCTGGGGGACGCCTAAGGTCGGGGAGCTGTTTTTT
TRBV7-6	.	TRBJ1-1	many	CASSLGSGAGTEAFF	TGTGCCAGCAGCTTGGGCAGCGGAGCGGGCACTGAAGCTTTCTTT
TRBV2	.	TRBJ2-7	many	CASTLSIDTYEQYF	TGTGCCAGCACCCTAAGTATTGACACCTACGAGCAGTACTTC
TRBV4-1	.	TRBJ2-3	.	CASSQAQVPDTQYF	TGCGCCAGCAGCCAAGCACAGGTTCCAGATACGCAGTATTTT
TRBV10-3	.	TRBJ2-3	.	CAISELSHRGNTDTQYF	TGTGCCATCAGTGAGCTGAGCCACCGGGGGAACACAGATACGCAGTATTTT
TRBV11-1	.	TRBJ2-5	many	CASSLGMNQQETQYF	TGTGCCAGCAGCTTAGGGATGAACCAGCAAGAGACCCAGTACTTC
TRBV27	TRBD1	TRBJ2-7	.	CASSSLGTGRYEQYF	TGTGCCAGCAGTTCCCTTGGGACAGGAAGGTACGAGCAGTACTTC
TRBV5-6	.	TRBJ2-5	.	CASSLAPAYGETQYF	TGTGCCAGCAGCTTGGCTCCGGCATATGGAGAGACCCAGTACTTC
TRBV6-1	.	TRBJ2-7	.	CVSRLAVSVDEQYF	TGTGTCAGCAGATTGGCCGTATCCGTCGACGAGCAGTACTTC
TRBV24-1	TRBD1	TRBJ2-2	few	CATGTVANTGELFF	TGTGCCACCGGGACAGTCGCGAACACCGGGGAGCTGTTTTTT
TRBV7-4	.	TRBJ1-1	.	CASRPYGGPLEAFF	TGTGCCAGCCGCCCCTACGGGGGCCCCCTTGAAGCTTTCTTT
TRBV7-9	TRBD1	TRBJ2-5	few	CASSLKMRRGQGETQYF	TGTGCCAGCAGCCTAAAAATGCGCAGGGGGCAAGGAGAGACCCAGTACTTC
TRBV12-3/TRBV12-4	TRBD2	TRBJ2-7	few	CASSRSLGLAGGTLYEQYF	TGTGCCAGCAGTCGTTCATTGGGACTAGCGGGGGGCACCCTCTACGAGCAGTACTTC
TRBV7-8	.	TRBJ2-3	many	CASSLVPALPTDTQYF	TGTGCCAGCAGCTTAGTTCCGGCGCTACCCACAGATACGCAGTATTTT
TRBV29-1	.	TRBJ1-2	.	CSVYHGRRDYGYTF	TGCAGCGTTTACCACGGACGGAGAGACTATGGCTACACCTTC
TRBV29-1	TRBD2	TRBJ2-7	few	CSVDLAGGYEQYF	TGCAGCGTTGATCTAGCGGGGGGATACGAGCAGTACTTC
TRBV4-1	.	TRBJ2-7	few	CASSQVPGGTYEQYF	TGCGCCAGCAGCCAAGTCCCAGGGGGGACCTACGAGCAGTACTTC
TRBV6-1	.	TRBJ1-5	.	CASIPPRGSDQPQHF	TGTGCCAGCATCCCCCCTCGGGGTTCAGATCAGCCCCAGCATTTT
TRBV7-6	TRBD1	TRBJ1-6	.	CASSLVALDGTGEFYNSPLHF	TGTGCCAGCAGCTTAGTTGCCTTGGACGGGACAGGGGAATTTTATAATTCACCCCTCCACTTT
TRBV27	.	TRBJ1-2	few	CASSPRQDYGYTF	TGTGCCAGCAGTCCCCGACAGGACTATGGCTACACCTTC
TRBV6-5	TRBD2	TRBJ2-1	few	CASSYSRTSGNEQFF	TGTGCCAGCAGTTACTCACGGACTAGCGGCAATGAGCAGTTCTTC
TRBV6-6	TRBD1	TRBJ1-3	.	CASSTGDGNTIYF	TGTGCCAGCAGTACAGGGGATGGAAACACCATATATTTT
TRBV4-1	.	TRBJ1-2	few	CASSQEPGPSYGYTF	TGCGCCAGCAGCCAAGAACCAGGACCCAGCTATGGCTACACCTTC
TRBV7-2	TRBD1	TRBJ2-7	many	CASSPRQGAREQYF	TGTGCCAGCAGCCCTCGACAGGGGGCGCGCGAGCAGTACTTC
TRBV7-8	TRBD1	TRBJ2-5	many	CASSLDAGGYTLFRQETQYF	TGTGCCAGCAGCTTAGACGCAGGGGGCTACACTCTCTTTCGCCAGGAGACCCAGTACTTC
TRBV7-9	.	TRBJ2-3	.	CASSLRPLGDTQYF	TGTGCCAGCAGCTTAAGACCATTAGGAGATACGCAGTATTTT
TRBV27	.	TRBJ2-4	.	CASSFSQAETNIQYF	TGTGCCAGCAGTTTCTCCCAAGCGGAGACAAACATTCAGTACTTC
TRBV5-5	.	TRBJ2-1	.	CASSLVVYREQFF	TGTGCCAGCAGCTTGGTTGTCTACCGTGAGCAGTTCTTC
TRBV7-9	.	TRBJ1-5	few	CASSSLGVYQPQHF	TGTGCCAGCAGCAGTCTTGGGGTTTATCAGCCCCAGCATTTT
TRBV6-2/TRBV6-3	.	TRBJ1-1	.	CASSDHRPEEAFF	TGTGCCAGCAGTGACCACCGACCGGAGGAAGCTTTCTTT
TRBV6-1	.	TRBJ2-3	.	CASSPDYWRTTDTQYF	TGTGCCAGCAGCCCAGACTATTGGCGGACCACAGATACGCAGTATTTT
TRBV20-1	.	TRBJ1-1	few	CSATHGMTEAFF	TGCAGTGCTACTCACGGGATGACTGAAGCTTTCTTT
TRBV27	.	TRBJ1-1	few	CASSLSLRQAKNTEAFF	TGTGCCAGCAGTTTATCACTCCGGCAGGCGAAGAACACTGAAGCTTTCTTT
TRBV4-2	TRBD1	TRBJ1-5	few	CASSQVTGGNQPQHF	TGTGCCAGCAGCCAAGTGACAGGGGGAAATCAGCCCCAGCATTTT
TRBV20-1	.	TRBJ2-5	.	CSARPLGAGHQETQYF	TGCAGTGCTAGACCCCTTGGGGCAGGGCACCAAGAGACCCAGTACTTC